Listed below are T cell receptor beta chains from one sample, sequenced in a study of identical twins. TCRdb itself ran the 5' RACE reads through MiXCR, one entry per CDR3 protein. This sample carries around 490,000 distinct CDR3 sequences, approximately 14% of them seen once, and the ten largest clones take around 0.48%. The sample also formed part of further work on yellow fever vaccine responses in identical twins.

The material sequenced was CD4+ T cells sorted from blood. The source of these receptors is a woman aged 18-29 years in good health. CDR3s include the opening cysteine and the closing phenylalanine or tryptophan. The order of the fields is CDR3 DNA, CDR3 protein, V gene, J gene, D gene, clone size. A D gene is named only where the DNA matches it firmly. The size entry is marked missing in some rows and otherwise reads once, few, many or a size class.

DNA: TGTGCCAGCAGCCTATCGACTAGCTCCTACAATGAGCAGTTCTTC
CDR3: CASSLSTSSYNEQFF
V: TRBV7-2
J: TRBJ2-1
D: .
size: few

DNA: TGCAGCGTCGCCGGGACATCAACTAGCACAGATACGCAGTATTTT
CDR3: CSVAGTSTSTDTQYF
V: TRBV29-1
J: TRBJ2-3
D: .
size: many

DNA: TGTGCCAGCAGCTTGCTAAGCAGGCAGACCGGGGAGCTGTTTTTT
CDR3: CASSLLSRQTGELFF
V: TRBV5-6
J: TRBJ2-2
D: .
size: .

DNA: TGCAGCGTTGCTTTAGCGGGAGGTCTCCAAGAGACCCAGTACTTC
CDR3: CSVALAGGLQETQYF
V: TRBV29-1
J: TRBJ2-5
D: TRBD2
size: few

DNA: TGCAGTGCCCAGGGTTTGCACACTGAAGCTTTCTTT
CDR3: CSAQGLHTEAFF
V: TRBV20-1
J: TRBJ1-1
D: .
size: few

DNA: TGTGCCAGCGGCGGGACTAGCGGGGTGACCGGGGAGCTGTTTTTT
CDR3: CASGGTSGVTGELFF
V: TRBV12-3/TRBV12-4
J: TRBJ2-2
D: TRBD2
size: .

DNA: TGTGCCAGCAGCGTAGGCGGGGGGTACACCTGGGAGCAGTACTTC
CDR3: CASSVGGGYTWEQYF
V: TRBV9
J: TRBJ2-7
D: TRBD2
size: few

DNA: TGCGCCAGCAGCCAAGGGACACTCCAAGAGACCCAGTACTTC
CDR3: CASSQGTLQETQYF
V: TRBV4-1
J: TRBJ2-5
D: .
size: few

DNA: TGTGCCAGCTCACCTTACCATAACACCGGGGAGCTGTTTTTT
CDR3: CASSPYHNTGELFF
V: TRBV18
J: TRBJ2-2
D: .
size: .

DNA: TGCAGTGCTAGTCCCAGTCATGGGACAGATACGCAGTATTTT
CDR3: CSASPSHGTDTQYF
V: TRBV20-1
J: TRBJ2-3
D: .
size: few

DNA: TGTGCCAGCAGTTTATCGGATCGGGCAGGGGGCGAAGAGACCCAGTACTTC
CDR3: CASSLSDRAGGEETQYF
V: TRBV27
J: TRBJ2-5
D: TRBD1
size: .

DNA: TGTGCCAGCAGTCCGGGACAGGCAAATTCACCCCTCCACTTT
CDR3: CASSPGQANSPLHF
V: TRBV2
J: TRBJ1-6
D: TRBD1
size: few

DNA: TGTGCCAGTAAAGGGACAGGGAACACCGGGGAGCTGTTTTTT
CDR3: CASKGTGNTGELFF
V: TRBV19
J: TRBJ2-2
D: TRBD1
size: .

DNA: TGCGCCAGCAGCGTAAACGGCAACAATGAGCAGTTCTTC
CDR3: CASSVNGNNEQFF
V: TRBV5-1
J: TRBJ2-1
D: .
size: once

DNA: TGTGCCAGCAGCGCTCAGTCCCAATTGCCCACTGAAGCTTTCTTT
CDR3: CASSAQSQLPTEAFF
V: TRBV14
J: TRBJ1-1
D: .
size: few

DNA: TGTGCCAGCAGTCGTAGGGGGGCGAGCACAGATACGCAGTATTTT
CDR3: CASSRRGASTDTQYF
V: TRBV12-3/TRBV12-4
J: TRBJ2-3
D: .
size: few

DNA: TGTGCCAGCAGCCGCGGGACGGGCAGACATGAAGCTTTCTTT
CDR3: CASSRGTGRHEAFF
V: TRBV3-1
J: TRBJ1-1
D: .
size: .

DNA: TGTGCCAGCAGCCAGGATAGCGGGGGGCCCCGCACAGATACGCAGTATTTT
CDR3: CASSQDSGGPRTDTQYF
V: TRBV3-1
J: TRBJ2-3
D: TRBD2
size: .

DNA: TGTGCCAGCTCATCGGGAATGGGGACAGGCTCCTACGAGCAGTACTTC
CDR3: CASSSGMGTGSYEQYF
V: TRBV18
J: TRBJ2-7
D: TRBD1
size: few

DNA: TGTGCCAGCAGTCCCCTTGGGGAGAGCGCCTATAATTCACCCCTCCACTTT
CDR3: CASSPLGESAYNSPLHF
V: TRBV6-1
J: TRBJ1-6
D: .
size: .

DNA: TGTGCCAGCAGCTTGCTAGCAGGTACGGCGGAGACCCAGTACTTC
CDR3: CASSLLAGTAETQYF
V: TRBV5-4
J: TRBJ2-5
D: .
size: few

DNA: TGCAGCGTTGAATATAGCAGCTCCTACAATGAGCAGTTCTTC
CDR3: CSVEYSSSYNEQFF
V: TRBV29-1
J: TRBJ2-1
D: .
size: many

DNA: TGTGCCAGCAGATCAGGGAGAGCGCGCCCGGTCACAGATACGCAGTATTTT
CDR3: CASRSGRARPVTDTQYF
V: TRBV6-1
J: TRBJ2-3
D: .
size: few

DNA: TGCGCCAGCAGCTTAGCCGGCTACCAAGAGACCCAGTACTTC
CDR3: CASSLAGYQETQYF
V: TRBV5-1
J: TRBJ2-5
D: .
size: few

DNA: TGTGCCAGCAGCTACCACGGAACTGATACGCAGTATTTT
CDR3: CASSYHGTDTQYF
V: TRBV11-3
J: TRBJ2-3
D: .
size: many

DNA: TGTGCCAGCAGCCTTCGACTAGCGGTCTCTGGAGAGCTGTTTTTT
CDR3: CASSLRLAVSGELFF
V: TRBV3-1
J: TRBJ2-2
D: TRBD2
size: many

DNA: TGTGCCAGCAGTTTGTCAGCGGGAGCCACAGATACGCAGTATTTT
CDR3: CASSLSAGATDTQYF
V: TRBV12-3/TRBV12-4
J: TRBJ2-3
D: TRBD2
size: few

DNA: TGTGCCAGCAGTGAAGACATGATCTACGAGCAGTACTTC
CDR3: CASSEDMIYEQYF
V: TRBV2
J: TRBJ2-7
D: .
size: .

DNA: TGTGCCAGCAGTTCTCCAACTTTCGAGCAGTTCTTC
CDR3: CASSSPTFEQFF
V: TRBV12-3/TRBV12-4
J: TRBJ2-1
D: .
size: few

DNA: TGTGCCAGCAGCGGACTAGTGACAAAGGAGCAGTTCTTC
CDR3: CASSGLVTKEQFF
V: TRBV12-3/TRBV12-4
J: TRBJ2-1
D: TRBD2
size: .

DNA: TGTGCCAGCAGCCAAGGCGGGGTCTCCTACAATGAGCAGTTCTTC
CDR3: CASSQGGVSYNEQFF
V: TRBV14
J: TRBJ2-1
D: .
size: many

DNA: TGTGCCAGCGATACCTGGGACTACTACAATGAGCAGTTCTTC
CDR3: CASDTWDYYNEQFF
V: TRBV6-4
J: TRBJ2-1
D: TRBD2
size: .

DNA: TGTGCCAGCAGCTCCGGGACCGAGCAAAAAGATACGCAGTATTTT
CDR3: CASSSGTEQKDTQYF
V: TRBV5-5
J: TRBJ2-3
D: .
size: .

DNA: TGTGCCAGCAACTTCCAGGGGGCGCAGGAGGAGACCCAGTACTTC
CDR3: CASNFQGAQEETQYF
V: TRBV2
J: TRBJ2-5
D: TRBD1
size: .

DNA: TGTGCCAGCAGTGAAACAGCGTCTTTAGTAGCCAAAAACATTCAGTACTTC
CDR3: CASSETASLVAKNIQYF
V: TRBV6-1
J: TRBJ2-4
D: .
size: few

DNA: TGTGCCAGCAGCCAGTTGGGACAGGGGCAAAATGAGCAGTTCTTC
CDR3: CASSQLGQGQNEQFF
V: TRBV7-8
J: TRBJ2-1
D: TRBD1
size: .

DNA: TGTGCCAGCAGCGAGAACCGAGACAGGGGCTCCTACAATGAGCAGTTCTTC
CDR3: CASSENRDRGSYNEQFF
V: TRBV11-2
J: TRBJ2-1
D: TRBD1
size: few

DNA: TGTGCCAGCAGTGACGGTAAAGGAGATACGCAGTATTTT
CDR3: CASSDGKGDTQYF
V: TRBV2
J: TRBJ2-3
D: .
size: .

DNA: TGTGCCAGCAGCTTAGAAAGACTCGCGAAGAGCAATGAGCAGTTCTTC
CDR3: CASSLERLAKSNEQFF
V: TRBV11-3
J: TRBJ2-1
D: .
size: .

DNA: TGTGCCAGCAGCCCCTCAGGGATGGGAAATACGCAGTATTTT
CDR3: CASSPSGMGNTQYF
V: TRBV3-1
J: TRBJ2-3
D: .
size: few

DNA: TGTGCCATCAGCGATGGGGCCCGTTCGCGTGAGCAGTTCTTC
CDR3: CAISDGARSREQFF
V: TRBV10-3
J: TRBJ2-1
D: .
size: few

DNA: TGTGCCAGCAGCAAGACTAGAATCGAAGAGACCCAGTACTTC
CDR3: CASSKTRIEETQYF
V: TRBV21-1
J: TRBJ2-5
D: .
size: few

DNA: TGTGCCAGCAGTACCCTCCGGGACAGGCTCTACGAGCAGTACTTC
CDR3: CASSTLRDRLYEQYF
V: TRBV28
J: TRBJ2-7
D: TRBD1
size: .

DNA: TGTGCCAGCACCACCGGGCGGAGCACCTACGAGCAGTACTTC
CDR3: CASTTGRSTYEQYF
V: TRBV28
J: TRBJ2-7
D: .
size: .

DNA: TGTGCCAGCAGTTACAGGACAGCTAGAAGCTCCTATAATTCACCCCTCCACTTT
CDR3: CASSYRTARSSYNSPLHF
V: TRBV6-5
J: TRBJ1-6
D: .
size: .

DNA: TGTGCCATCAGTGAGGAAGCGGGGGTTGAGCAGTTCTTC
CDR3: CAISEEAGVEQFF
V: TRBV10-3
J: TRBJ2-1
D: TRBD2
size: few

DNA: TGTGCCAGCACCCCCCAGGGCGGGATCAATGAGCAGTTCTTC
CDR3: CASTPQGGINEQFF
V: TRBV12-3/TRBV12-4
J: TRBJ2-1
D: .
size: .

DNA: TGTGCCACCAGCGGGGAGACCACCTACGAGCAGTACTTC
CDR3: CATSGETTYEQYF
V: TRBV15
J: TRBJ2-7
D: .
size: .

DNA: .
CDR3: CASSTSRGVDSPLHF
V: TRBV6-5
J: TRBJ1-6
D: .
size: few

DNA: TGTGCCAGCTCACCGGGGGACAGATACAATGAGCAGTTCTTC
CDR3: CASSPGDRYNEQFF
V: TRBV18
J: TRBJ2-1
D: TRBD1
size: .

DNA: TGCAGCGTTGATTTTTCCGGCGTGGGTAGCTCTGGGGCCAACGTCCTGACTTTC
CDR3: CSVDFSGVGSSGANVLTF
V: TRBV29-1
J: TRBJ2-6
D: .
size: .

DNA: TGTGCCAGCAGCTTAGGAGGCGGGAGCAAAGAGACCCAGTACTTC
CDR3: CASSLGGGSKETQYF
V: TRBV7-9
J: TRBJ2-5
D: TRBD2
size: many

DNA: TGTGCCAGCAGCGCCCTCCCTAGCGGGGGAAACACCGGGGAGCTGTTTTTT
CDR3: CASSALPSGGNTGELFF
V: TRBV9
J: TRBJ2-2
D: TRBD2
size: few

DNA: TGTGCCAGCAGCTTAGGTGCGGGACAGGGTAGCAATCAGCCCCAGCATTTT
CDR3: CASSLGAGQGSNQPQHF
V: TRBV13
J: TRBJ1-5
D: TRBD1
size: many

DNA: TGTGCCAGCAGTTTAATGGCGGTCGATACGCAGTATTTT
CDR3: CASSLMAVDTQYF
V: TRBV12-3/TRBV12-4
J: TRBJ2-3
D: .
size: .

DNA: TGCGCCAGCAGCTTGGGTAGGGGGGCGATACGCTACAATGAGCAGTTCTTC
CDR3: CASSLGRGAIRYNEQFF
V: TRBV5-1
J: TRBJ2-1
D: .
size: .

DNA: TGTGCCAGCAGCCAAGTCCCTTCCTACAATGAGCAGTTCTTC
CDR3: CASSQVPSYNEQFF
V: TRBV3-1
J: TRBJ2-1
D: .
size: .

DNA: TGCGCCAGCAGCTCAGGACTAGCGGGGACTTCAGATGAGCAGTTCTTC
CDR3: CASSSGLAGTSDEQFF
V: TRBV5-1
J: TRBJ2-1
D: TRBD2
size: .